This T cell receptor (beta chain) was sequenced during a study of esophageal squamous cell carcinoma under preoperative chemotherapy. Study-level results: Tumor-infiltrating lymphocytes showed no significant post-chemotherapy TCR diversity increase, unlike peripheral T cells.

Trimming cost V 4 bases and J 5 bases, with 17 bases left between them. The CDR3 runs 15 residues. Germline assignment: CDR1 MNHNS and CDR2 SASEGT. Specified time point: before preoperative PTX-NDP chemotherapy. Preoperative chemotherapy with paclitaxel-nedaplatin was given to patients before surgery. One entry per CDR3 protein, called by TCRdb with MiXCR from the PCR reads. The sample lists 5,000 to 7,500 distinct CDR3 sequences, roughly 30% occurring once. This clonotype is medium-sized by share. The antigen remains unidentified. Sampling was carried out from a patient given preoperative chemotherapy. The gene calls are TRBV6-1 and TRBJ2-5, with D maybe TRBD2 (5 bases). The clonotype originates from a human donor with esophageal squamous cell carcinoma. The donor label of this sample is uncertain. The CDR3 is CASSVNLLSGETQYF. The CDR3 nucleotides are TGTGCCAGCAGTGTAAACTTACTCTCGGGGGAGACCCAGTACTTC.